This T cell receptor (beta chain) was identified during a study of T cell changes during pregnancy in multiple sclerosis. Some clones are missing from TCRdb's copy, which holds only in-frame ones; the method was immunoSEQ multiplex PCR. The sample consists of some 100,000 clones, around 92% of them appearing once. CDR1 is KGHSH and CDR2 is LQKENI in the germline V gene. V was clipped by 6 bases and J by 3 bases; unmatched bases: 10. The CDR3 sequence is 15 residues long. V usage is TRBV18 and J usage is TRBJ2-7; 8 positions agree with TRBD1. Sequencing used peripheral blood, obtained in the second trimester of pregnancy. The TCR comes from a female donor with multiple sclerosis, enrolled in a pregnancy study. The CDR3 nucleotides are TGTGCCAGCTCCCGACAGGGGCTGGTGAACTACGAGCAGTACTTC. This encodes CASSRQGLVNYEQYF.